A selection of T cell receptor beta chains follows, all from one sample in a study of T cells in localized non-small cell lung cancer. The data were produced by immunoSEQ multiplex PCR, yet TCRdb's version contains in-frame clones alone and is incomplete. In the table there are fewer than 45,000 clones, more than 75% of which are singletons. The input for sequencing was peripheral blood, taken before any cancer treatment. The receptors shown here come from a man aged 35-69 years with stage I lung adenocarcinoma. Both conserved end residues are part of each CDR3. Each record gives: CDR3 protein, CDR3 DNA, J gene, D gene, V gene, clone size. The D gene is left open where the match is weak. Expanded clones are given a class, and other clones once, few, many or no size at all.

CASRTDSNQPQHF	TGTGCCAGTCGGACGGATAGCAATCAGCCCCAGCATTTT	TRBJ1-5	NA	TRBV6-5	NA
CASSSGLAGGPVNEQFF	TGTGCCAGCAGCTCGGGACTAGCGGGAGGGCCCGTCAATGAGCAGTTCTTC	TRBJ2-1	TRBD2	TRBV7-6	once
CSGRTGENTEAFF	TGCAGCGGAAGGACAGGGGAGAACACTGAAGCTTTCTTT	TRBJ1-1	TRBD1	TRBV29-1	once
CASSLAGGTGGDQYF	TGTGCCAGCAGCTTGGCTGGGGGGACAGGAGGTGACCAGTACTTC	TRBJ2-5	TRBD1	TRBV5-4	NA
CASSYARQDDTQYF	TGTGCCAGCAGTTACGCCCGACAGGACGATACGCAGTATTTT	TRBJ2-3	NA	TRBV6-6	NA
CASSLPGVAGAMDEQFF	TGTGCCAGCAGCCTCCCCGGGGTAGCAGGGGCAATGGATGAGCAGTTCTTC	TRBJ2-1	NA	TRBV7-8	few
CASSSGGSSNQPQHF	TGTGCCAGCAGCTCCGGGGGGAGTAGCAATCAGCCCCAGCATTTT	TRBJ1-5	NA	TRBV7-9	once
CASSLQQGEQFF	TGTGCCAGCAGCCTTCAGCAGGGTGAGCAGTTCTTC	TRBJ2-1	NA	TRBV7-9	NA
CASSRLNQPQHF	TGTGCCAGCAGCCGACTTAATCAGCCCCAGCATTTT	TRBJ1-5	NA	TRBV14	NA
CASSDRVDRDEQYF	TGTGCCAGCAGTGATCGAGTAGACAGAGACGAGCAGTACTTC	TRBJ2-7	NA	TRBV5-5	NA
CSVDGRAISYNEQFF	TGCAGCGTTGACGGCAGGGCGATTTCCTACAATGAGCAGTTCTTC	TRBJ2-1	NA	TRBV29-1	NA
CSARWDEQFF	TGCAGTGCTAGGTGGGACGAGCAGTTCTTC	TRBJ2-1	NA	TRBV20-1	NA
CAWSGQDGQPQHF	TGTGCCTGGAGCGGACAGGACGGTCAGCCCCAGCATTTT	TRBJ1-5	TRBD1	TRBV30	once
CASSDPGLAGYGSYNEQFF	TGTGCCAGCAGCGATCCGGGACTAGCAGGTTACGGCTCCTACAATGAGCAGTTCTTC	TRBJ2-1	TRBD2	TRBV28	NA
CATSRDRQVNTEAFF	TGTGCCACCAGCAGAGATCGGCAGGTGAACACTGAAGCTTTCTTT	TRBJ1-1	NA	TRBV15	NA
CASSLGSLNEQFF	TGTGCCAGCAGCTTAGGTAGTCTCAATGAGCAGTTCTTC	TRBJ2-1	NA	TRBV7-9	NA
CASKDSQDEQYF	TGTGCCAGCAAGGATAGTCAAGACGAGCAGTACTTC	TRBJ2-7	NA	TRBV28	NA
CATSGSPSGNTIYF	TGTGCCACCAGCGGGAGTCCCTCTGGAAACACCATATATTTT	TRBJ1-3	NA	TRBV15	NA
CASSIIATGELFF	TGTGCCAGTAGTATAATCGCGACCGGGGAGCTGTTTTTT	TRBJ2-2	NA	TRBV19	NA
CASSFVISEEAFF	TGTGCCAGCAGCTTCGTAATATCCGAAGAAGCTTTCTTT	TRBJ1-1	NA	TRBV7-2	once
CASSLTNSDQPQHF	TGTGCCAGCAGCCTAACAAATTCAGATCAGCCCCAGCATTTT	TRBJ1-5	NA	TRBV6-1	NA
CATSITYGDRDYEQYF	TGTGCCACCAGCATAACCTACGGGGACAGGGACTACGAGCAGTACTTC	TRBJ2-7	TRBD1	TRBV15	NA
CASSPGLYNEQFF	TGTGCCAGCAGCCCGGGACTGTACAATGAGCAGTTCTTC	TRBJ2-1	NA	TRBV11-2	NA
CASSLWTSGSFAETQYF	TGTGCCAGCAGCTTATGGACTAGCGGGAGTTTCGCCGAGACCCAGTACTTC	TRBJ2-5	TRBD2	TRBV14	NA
CASSPDGNSPLHF	TGTGCCAGCAGCCCAGACGGGAATTCACCCCTCCACTTT	TRBJ1-6	NA	TRBV7-3	NA
CASLGQGANTGELFF	TGTGCCAGCTTAGGACAGGGGGCGAACACCGGGGAGCTGTTTTTT	TRBJ2-2	TRBD1	TRBV28	NA
CASSFGTSGFQETQYF	TGTGCCAGCAGCTTCGGGACTAGCGGGTTCCAAGAGACCCAGTACTTC	TRBJ2-5	TRBD2	TRBV7-8	once
CASSPQGAAYNEQFF	TGTGCCAGCAGTCCGCAGGGGGCGGCTTACAATGAGCAGTTCTTC	TRBJ2-1	TRBD1	TRBV28	NA
CASSFSGRWTDTQYF	TGCGCCAGCAGCTTTAGCGGGAGGTGGACAGATACGCAGTATTTT	TRBJ2-3	TRBD2	TRBV5-1	NA
CASSFSVTQYF	TGTGCCAGCAGCTTCAGTGTTACGCAGTATTTT	TRBJ2-3	NA	TRBV11-2	NA
CASSPNPSYEQYF	TGTGCCAGCAGTCCTAACCCCAGCTACGAGCAGTACTTC	TRBJ2-7	NA	TRBV28	NA
CASSPLLAGVAYEQYF	TGTGCCAGCAGCCCCCTACTAGCGGGAGTAGCCTACGAGCAGTACTTC	TRBJ2-7	TRBD2	TRBV14	NA
CASSETGTLAKNIQYF	TGTGCCAGCAGCGAAACAGGCACACTAGCCAAAAACATTCAGTACTTC	TRBJ2-4	NA	TRBV28	NA
CASSPRGGPRVPYYEQYF	TGTGCCAGCAGCCCCCGAGGAGGCCCCAGGGTCCCATACTACGAGCAGTACTTC	TRBJ2-7	NA	TRBV7-9	once
CASSRVLNTEAFF	TGTGCCAGCTCGCGGGTTCTGAACACTGAAGCTTTCTTT	TRBJ1-1	NA	TRBV27	NA
CASSLRGGVANEKLFF	TGTGCCAGCAGCTTACGAGGGGGCGTAGCTAATGAAAAACTGTTTTTT	TRBJ1-4	TRBD1	TRBV7-2	NA
CASSQRTATMNTEAFF	TGTGCCAGCAGCCAGCGGACCGCTACTATGAACACTGAAGCTTTCTTT	TRBJ1-1	NA	TRBV11-2	once
CASSLVAGAGTEAFF	TGCGCCAGCAGCTTGGTAGCGGGCGCGGGGACTGAAGCTTTCTTT	TRBJ1-1	NA	TRBV5-1	NA
CASQTDYNEQFF	TGTGCCAGCCAGACAGACTACAATGAGCAGTTCTTC	TRBJ2-1	NA	TRBV6-6	once
CASALPQASGRGETQYF	TGCGCCAGCGCCCTTCCCCAAGCTAGCGGGAGAGGCGAGACCCAGTACTTC	TRBJ2-5	TRBD2	TRBV5-1	NA
CASSISQTTDYEQYF	TGTGCCAGTAGTATATCCCAGACAACGGACTACGAGCAGTACTTC	TRBJ2-7	NA	TRBV19	NA
CASSPRRSSGANVLTF	TGTGCCAGCAGCCCCCGGAGAAGCTCTGGGGCCAACGTCCTGACTTTC	TRBJ2-6	NA	TRBV7-9	NA
CASSDGDRLYNEQFF	TGTGCCAGCAGTGATGGGGACAGGCTCTACAATGAGCAGTTCTTC	TRBJ2-1	TRBD1	TRBV6-4	few
CASSLLAGPLTNEKLFF	TGTGCCAGCAGTTTATTGGCAGGCCCGCTTACTAATGAAAAACTGTTTTTT	TRBJ1-4	NA	TRBV28	NA
CSVHPWLAGDNEQFF	TGCAGCGTACACCCTTGGCTAGCGGGAGACAATGAGCAGTTCTTC	TRBJ2-1	TRBD2	TRBV29-1	few
CASSSKNTEAFF	TGTGCCAGCAGCTCAAAGAACACTGAAGCTTTCTTT	TRBJ1-1	NA	TRBV5-4	NA
CASSRGTSGGRNTGELFF	TGTGCCAGCAGCAGGGGGACTAGCGGAGGCAGGAACACCGGGGAGCTGTTTTTT	TRBJ2-2	TRBD2	TRBV5-6	NA
CASLRLDKGLYEQYF	TGTGCCAGCCTACGATTGGACAAAGGACTCTACGAGCAGTACTTC	TRBJ2-7	NA	TRBV5-8	NA
CASSLSGNQPQHF	TGCGCCAGCAGCTTGTCGGGGAATCAGCCCCAGCATTTT	TRBJ1-5	NA	TRBV5-1	NA
CASSPPTSGKDTQYF	TGTGCCAGCTCACCACCGACTAGCGGGAAAGATACGCAGTATTTT	TRBJ2-3	TRBD2	TRBV18	NA
CASIIIGRGTEAFF	TGTGCCAGCATTATAATAGGGCGCGGCACTGAAGCTTTCTTT	TRBJ1-1	NA	TRBV7-9	NA
CASSDLTSNHNEQFF	TGTGCCAGCAGTGATTTGACTAGCAACCACAATGAGCAGTTCTTC	TRBJ2-1	TRBD2	TRBV2	NA
CASRTGTPWEQYF	TGTGCCAGCAGGACCGGGACACCGTGGGAGCAGTACTTC	TRBJ2-7	NA	TRBV6-1	NA